The 13 T cell receptor beta chains below were found in one sample sequenced in a study of T cell responses to AZD1222 COVID-19 vaccine. Here immunoSEQ multiplex PCR was the method, and the copy in TCRdb shows in-frame clones only, minus some. This table has some 150,000 clones, around 90% appearing once. The source material was peripheral blood, sampled 28 days after the second dose of the MenACWY control vaccine. Receptor source: an adult who received the MenACWY meningococcal vaccine as a control.

The chain couples TRBV4-3 to TRBJ1-6; D is ambiguous. Trimming removed 2 bases at V and 11 bases at J, with 16 bases between. There are 15 residues in the CDR3. Germline assignment: CDR1 LGHNA and CDR2 YSLEER. This chain's CDR3 is CASSQQGRRGTPLHF. The CDR3 bases are TGCGCCAGCAGCCAACAAGGAAGGCGGGGTACACCCCTCCACTTT.

This clone was recorded only once. The rearrangement uses TRBV5-1 and TRBJ2-3; D uncertain. This CDR3 region has 13 residues. V lost 5 bases and J lost 6, with 13 bases in between. Per germline, CDR1 SGHRS and CDR2 YFSETQ. The CDR3 sequence: CASSSQPGDTQYF. The CDR3, as DNA: TGCGCCAGCAGTTCACAACCCGGGGATACGCAGTATTTT.

The chain joins TRBV5-8 to TRBJ1-5, with unresolved D. Germline loops: CDR1 SGHTS, CDR2 YDEGEE. This CDR3 is 15 amino acids long. Trimming shortened V by 9 bases and J by 0 bases, and 16 bases separated the two germline ends. The CDR3 region has the DNA TGTGCCACCGACGGCCCACGGAATAGCAATCAGCCCCAGCATTTT. It translates to CATDGPRNSNQPQHF.

The V gene is TRBV5-1, the J gene TRBJ2-3, with 7 bases identical to TRBD2. CDR3 size: 16 residues. With V trimmed by 6 bases and J by 0 bases, 10 bases remained unmatched. From germline, CDR1 is SGHRS and CDR2 YFSETQ. CDR3 protein: CASKALAGPSTDTQYF. The CDR3 DNA sequence: TGCGCCAGCAAAGCTTTAGCGGGCCCGAGCACAGATACGCAGTATTTT.

The J gene is TRBJ1-2, the V gene TRBV18; no clear D. V was cut by 2 bases and J by 4 bases, with 8 bases left in between. CDR3 length: 13 residues. CDR1 is KGHSH and CDR2 is LQKENI in the germline V gene. The CDR3 loop reads CASSPEDAYGYTF. For the CDR3, the DNA is TGTGCCAGCTCACCAGAGGATGCCTATGGCTACACCTTC.

The CDR3 protein is CASSPSGRAYEQYF. The CDR3 region has the DNA TGTGCCAGCAGCCCCAGCGGGAGGGCCTACGAGCAGTACTTC. The chain combines TRBV3-1 (or the pseudogene TRBV3-2) with TRBJ2-7, with 10 bases matching TRBD2. Losses at the gene ends were 4 bases for V and 2 bases for J; bases not matched to a gene: 2. Germline V gene lookup returns CDR1 LGHDT and CDR2 YNNKEL (reference sequence). The CDR3 extends over 14 amino acids.

The gene calls are TRBV19 and TRBJ2-2; 9 positions match TRBD2. The V and J ends lost 4 bases and 7 bases, in that order; junction bases with no gene match: 4. Germline CDR1 and CDR2: LNHDA and SQIVND (reference sequence). The length of the CDR3 is 14 residues. The CDR3 reads CASSTSGDRGELFF. The DNA for the CDR3 is TGTGCCAGTAGTACTAGCGGGGACCGCGGGGAGCTGTTTTTT.

The V and J genes are TRBV7-9 and TRBJ2-7; tentatively, D is TRBD2 (6 bases). V was trimmed by 1 base and J by 5 bases, leaving 9 bases between them. The CDR3 loop spans 13 amino acids. CDR1 SEHNR and CDR2 FQNEAQ come from the germline V gene (reference sequence). For the CDR3, the DNA is TGTGCCAGCAGCTTAGACGGGGGTAACGAGCAGTACTTC. Its translation: CASSLDGGNEQYF.

The rearrangement links TRBV4-2 to TRBJ2-3; no reliable D call. The V and J ends lost 0 bases and 6 bases respectively, with 7 bases between them. The CDR3 length is 13 residues. Looked up from germline, CDR1 is LGHNA and CDR2 is YNFKEQ. CDR3 coding DNA: TGTGCCAGCAGCCAAGATGGGTGGGATACGCAGTATTTT. As protein: CASSQDGWDTQYF.

The V gene is TRBV7-9, the J gene TRBJ2-5; 7 bases are shared with TRBD1. CDR1 SEHNR and CDR2 FQNEAQ come from the germline V gene (reference sequence). The CDR3 has 13 amino acids. Trimming cost V 3 bases and J 5 bases; bases outside gene matches: 3. CDR3 coding DNA: TGTGCCAGCAGCTTTCAACAGGGGGAGACCCAGTACTTC. It is translated as CASSFQQGETQYF.

The chain joins TRBV6-4 to TRBJ2-1, with 10 positions matching TRBD1. V lost 7 bases to trimming and J lost 7 bases; unmatched junction nucleotides: 7. The germline gives CDR1 MRHNA, CDR2 SNTAGT. The CDR3 is 14 amino acids. CDR3 in amino acids: CASKDGTGANEQFF. In nucleotides, the CDR3 is TGTGCCAGCAAAGACGGGACAGGGGCGAATGAGCAGTTCTTC.

This clone was observed a single time. The J gene is TRBJ2-6, the V gene TRBV7-9; D unclear. Trimming stripped 3 bases from V and 13 bases from J, with 13 bases between. There are 13 residues in the CDR3. The germline V gene has CDR1 SEHNR and CDR2 FQNEAQ (reference sequence). Here the CDR3 DNA reads TGTGCCAGCAGCTTTTCTCGTGGTGGGGTCCTGACTTTC. Protein: CASSFSRGGVLTF.

The chain joins TRBV19 to TRBJ2-1, with D unresolved. This CDR3 has 16 amino acids. Germline V gene lookup returns CDR1 LNHDA and CDR2 SQIVND (reference sequence). V lost 3 bases, J lost 0 bases, and 12 bases lay in between. Here the CDR3 reads CASSMFGFSSYNEQFF. CDR3 in DNA: TGTGCCAGTAGTATGTTCGGCTTTAGCTCCTACAATGAGCAGTTCTTC. Full variable domain (missing parts from reference TRBV19 and TRBJ2-1): DGGITQSPKYLFRKEGQNVTLSCEQNLNHDAMYWYRQDPGQGLRLIYYSQIVNDFQKGDIAEGYSVSREKKESFPLTVTSAQKNPTAFYLCASSMFGFSSYNEQFFGPGTRLTVL.